This T cell receptor beta chain was retrieved from a study of blood T cell repertoires in COVID-19. Study context: Italy, Spain and the United States were the sources of the convalescent and acute COVID-19 samples. PBMCs, B-cell-depleted T cells, or T cells were the source of the cDNA or gDNA that made up the material.

The CDR3 runs 15 residues. Germline assignment: CDR1 SGDLS and CDR2 YYNGEE. The J segment lost 6 bases and the V segment lost 3 bases, leaving 9 bases of the junction unmatched. Study processing details: For nucleated cells, counts were estimated from reference gene primer amplification. The protocol was immunoSEQ multiplex PCR, while the TCRdb copy is restricted to in-frame clones and leaves out a portion. Clonal size and the V and J genes are those of that table, whereas D and trimming came from the DNA. This table holds some 51,000 clones, 88% found once. The receptor's source is a man aged 50-59 years with active COVID-19. The chain links TRBV9 to TRBJ2-3; 8 bases agree with TRBD2. Source material: peripheral blood. The CDR3 loop is CASSGIRGGPDTQYF. The CDR3 DNA reads TGTGCCAGCAGCGGGATACGGGGGGGTCCGGATACGCAGTATTTT.